This TCR beta chain comes out of a study of OX40 agonist ivuxolimab in advanced cancers. The CDR3 runs to 16 residues. The V gene's germline CDR1 is LNHNV and CDR2 YYDKDF (reference sequence). The trim removed 1 base at V and 6 bases at J, leaving 10 bases unmatched. Sequencing was performed with immunoSEQ multiplex PCR; in TCRdb, only in-frame clones are kept and a portion is missing. The sample shows around 99,000 clones, around 87% of them seen only once. In this sample, this clone turned up once. Source: CD4+ or CD8+ T cells sorted from blood, taken in a trial of the OX40 agonist ivuxolimab. The clonotype comes from an adult with an advanced solid tumor such as melanoma, head and neck, liver or kidney cancer. The chain carries TRBV15 and TRBJ2-7, with TRBD2 matching over 9 bases. In DNA, the CDR3 is TGTGCCACCAGCAGAGGCGGAGTAGCGGGAGTTGTCGAGCAGTACTTC. It is translated as CATSRGGVAGVVEQYF.